One and the same sample provided the 3 T cell receptor beta chains below, sequenced in a study of cytomegalovirus exposure and HLA in healthy donors. 60 Vbeta and 13 Jbeta primers were used in PCR. Some clones are missing from TCRdb's copy, which holds only in-frame ones; the method was immunoSEQ multiplex PCR. The sample gives 150,000 to 200,000 clones, roughly three quarters of which show up once; more than 1.5% is in the top ten. Sequencing was carried out using PBMCs. All receptors derive from a woman between 50 and 59 years old in good health and CMV-seronegative.

The rearrangement uses TRBV4-1 and TRBJ1-1; 8 nucleotides align to TRBD1. The CDR3 consists of 19 residues. Trimming removed 4 bases from V and 4 bases from J; junction bases left unmatched: 20. Germline-derived CDR1 and CDR2 are MGHRA and YSYEKL. The CDR3 nucleotides read TGCGCCAGCAGCCCCGACAGGGGTGGAAAGGGGAATCTTATCACTGAAGCTTTCTTT. The encoded protein is CASSPDRGGKGNLITEAFF.

The chain carries TRBV4-3 and TRBJ1-2; no clear D gene. The germline CDR1 and CDR2 sequences are LGHNA and YSLEER. Deletions cut 2 bases from V and 4 bases from J, with 8 bases between. The length of the CDR3 is 13 residues. The DNA of the CDR3 is TGCGCCAGCAGCCAATTGGGCCTCTATGGCTACACCTTC. Amino acid sequence: CASSQLGLYGYTF.

This clone was counted once. The chain is built from TRBV6-1 and TRBJ2-5; D perhaps matches TRBD2 (6 bases). Trimming pared 6 bases from V and 5 bases from J, leaving 13 bases between. CDR3 size: 13 residues. Germline V gene sequence: CDR1 MNHNS, CDR2 SASEGT. In DNA form, the CDR3 reads TGTGCCAGCAGGATAGCGGCCGGGGAGACCCAGTACTTC. Its protein product is CASRIAAGETQYF.